Presented here are 32 T cell receptor beta chains from one specimen sequenced in a study of identical twins. MiXCR, run by TCRdb on the 5' RACE reads, gives a single entry per CDR3 protein. The sample shows hundreds of thousands of distinct CDR3 sequences, about 20% of them seen only once. These same data were also listed under a study on T cells expressing NK-cell markers.

The specimen was PBMCs. The source is a woman aged 18-29 years in good health.

Many counts were recorded for this clonotype. The chain employs TRBV24-1 and TRBJ2-7, with D unclear. Germline assignment: CDR1 KGHDR and CDR2 SFDVKD. This CDR3 comprises 12 residues. V was shortened by 1 base and J by 3 bases, with 3 bases between the two germline ends. The chain's CDR3 is CATSDFHYEQYF. CDR3 bases: TGTGCCACCAGTGATTTTCACTACGAGCAGTACTTC.

The chain uses TRBV7-8 and TRBJ2-2; 7 nucleotides agree with TRBD2. Trimming at V came to 7 bases and at J to 9 bases, leaving 11 bases not matched to a gene. Germline loops: CDR1 SGHVS, CDR2 FQNEAQ. The length of the CDR3 is 14 residues. The CDR3 loop is CASNPGGGRRELFF. The CDR3 DNA sequence: TGTGCCAGCAATCCGGGGGGAGGGCGTAGGGAGCTGTTTTTT.

This rearrangement joins TRBV7-8 to TRBJ2-7; the D is unclear. Trimming stripped 0 bases from V and 2 bases from J, with 8 bases between. This CDR3 has 14 amino acids. Germline V gene sequence: CDR1 SGHVS, CDR2 FQNEAQ. As DNA, the CDR3 is TGTGCCAGCAGCTTAGCTCAGGCCGCCTACGAGCAGTACTTC. Translation gives CASSLAQAAYEQYF.

CDR3 amino acids: CASSQAGSPGTGETQYF. Written as DNA, the CDR3 is TGTGCCAGCAGCCAGGCCGGATCCCCCGGGACCGGGGAGACCCAGTACTTC. J is TRBJ2-5 and V is TRBV4-2, with D tentatively TRBD1 or TRBD2 (5 bases each). Trimming stripped 3 bases from V and 5 bases from J, with 22 bases between. The CDR3 is 17 amino acids. Germline-derived CDR1 and CDR2 are LGHNA and YNFKEQ.

This clonotype was seen only a few times. The CDR3 DNA is TGTGCCAGCAGTTACTTGGCGGGGCTGGGGGAGCTGTTTTTT. Its translation is CASSYLAGLGELFF. The chain is built from TRBV6-5 and TRBJ2-2; a weak D match, TRBD2 (6 bases). The CDR3 covers 14 residues. Trimming took off 1 base at V and 8 bases at J, with 11 bases between the two ends. The germline gives CDR1 MNHEY, CDR2 SVGAGI.

The chain is built from TRBV27 and TRBJ2-3; D may be TRBD1 (6 bases). The CDR3 covers 16 residues. Germline V CDR1 and CDR2: MNHEY, SMNVEV (reference sequence). V dropped 5 bases and J dropped 0 bases, with 15 bases sitting between them. The CDR3 sequence is CASSPSLQGSTDTQYF. The CDR3 DNA reads as TGTGCCAGCAGTCCCTCTCTACAGGGAAGCACAGATACGCAGTATTTT.

This clonotype appeared a few times. The gene calls are TRBV10-3 and TRBJ2-3, with D perhaps assigned TRBD1 or TRBD2 (7 bases each). Trimming stripped 6 bases from V and 1 base from J, with 14 bases between. The CDR3 is 15 residues long. Germline CDR1 ENHRY, CDR2 SYGVKD. CDR3 DNA sequence: TGTGCCATCAGATCCAGGGGGGGGGGCACAGATACGCAGTATTTT. Its protein is CAIRSRGGGTDTQYF.

The J gene is TRBJ1-1, the V gene TRBV29-1; TRBD1 might be the D (6 bases). The V gene lost 6 bases and the J gene lost 4 bases, with 12 bases spanning the gap. The CDR3 consists of 12 residues. Germline loops: CDR1 SQVTM, CDR2 ANQGSEA. CDR3 DNA sequence: TGCAGCGTCAAGGGGGTCGGCACTGAAGCTTTCTTT. It specifies CSVKGVGTEAFF.

This clonotype was counted only a few times. An end of the junction does not agree with germline; a read error may underlie this. V gene TRBV20-1 combines with J gene TRBJ2-7, with D hard to call. The CDR3 extends over 11 amino acids. CDR1 is DFQATT, CDR2 SNEGSKA, per germline (reference sequence). As DNA, the CDR3 is TGCAGTGCTAGAGGCGGCTACGAGCAGCACTTC. This codes for CSARGGYEQHF.

This chain uses TRBV5-1 with TRBJ2-3, with 13 bases that match TRBD2. V shed 3 bases, J shed 0 bases, and the junction held 4 bases outside the gene matches. The CDR3 runs 17 residues. Germline CDR1 is SGHRS and CDR2 is YFSETQ. Here the CDR3 reads CASSSPLAGGSTDTQYF. The CDR3 nucleotides read TGCGCCAGCAGCTCCCCACTAGCGGGGGGGAGCACAGATACGCAGTATTTT.

This clonotype was seen more than once but under ten times. The chain combines TRBV5-1 with TRBJ2-3; TRBD2 matches 8 bases. Germline V gene lookup returns CDR1 SGHRS and CDR2 YFSETQ. V shed 0 bases, J shed 5 bases, and the junction held 8 bases outside the gene matches. This CDR3 has 16 residues. In DNA, the CDR3 is TGCGCCAGCAGCTTGGCCTGGGGCCGGGGGGGAGATACGCAGTATTTT. The encoded protein is CASSLAWGRGGDTQYF.

This clonotype has ten or more counts. J is TRBJ2-3 and V is TRBV6-5, with D perhaps assigned TRBD1 or TRBD2 (5 bases each). In germline, CDR1 is MNHEY, CDR2 SVGAGI. The CDR3 covers 14 residues. V dropped 4 bases and J dropped 2 bases, with 10 bases sitting between them. CDR3 in DNA: TGTGCCAGCAGTTGGGACCCAGCCACAGATACGCAGTATTTT. Translated: CASSWDPATDTQYF.

This clonotype was detected only once. The chain couples TRBV21-1 to TRBJ2-1; the table's D call, TRBD2, has no DNA check behind it. TRBV21-1 is a known pseudogene. This CDR3 spans 16 amino acids. The CDR3 loop is CASSSQTSGGANEQFF. CDR3 nucleotides: TGTGCCAGCAGCTCCCAGACTAGCGGGGGGGCCAATGAGCAGTTCTTC.

The J gene is TRBJ1-1, the V gene TRBV11-2; D gene unclear. Germline CDR1 SGHAT, CDR2 FQNNGV. CDR3 length equals 13 residues. V gave up 2 bases and J gave up 8 bases, with 12 bases separating them. The CDR3 here is CASSLTGSAEAFF. For the CDR3, the DNA is TGTGCCAGCAGCTTAACGGGGTCCGCCGAAGCTTTCTTT.

This clonotype was observed a few times. This sequence joins TRBV6-5 and TRBJ2-1, with no clear D. V lost 3 bases and J lost 7, with 16 bases in between. The germline V gene has CDR1 MNHEY and CDR2 SVGAGI. The CDR3 totals 15 residues. In nucleotides, the CDR3 is TGTGCCAGCAGTTATGAGGTAGCAACGAGGAATGAGCAGTTCTTC. This gives the protein CASSYEVATRNEQFF.

This clonotype was detected a few times. The rearrangement joins TRBV5-5 to TRBJ2-1; D gene unclear. Germline V gene data show CDR1 as SGHKS and CDR2 as YYEKEE (reference sequence). The CDR3 runs 14 residues. The ends were cut back, 3 bases at V and 4 bases at J, with 11 bases in the middle. The CDR3 nucleotides are TGTGCCAGCAGCTACAACCACGGTTACAATGAGCAGTTCTTC. Protein: CASSYNHGYNEQFF.

The table lists this clonotype with a few counts. The chain joins TRBV12-3 or TRBV12-4 to TRBJ1-4, with D possibly matching TRBD1 (5 bases). The CDR3 loop spans 13 amino acids. V was clipped by 3 bases and J by 8 bases, with 10 bases between them. Here the CDR3 DNA reads TGTGCCAGCAGTTTGTGGGGGAGAGAAAAACTGTTTTTT. Its protein is CASSLWGREKLFF.

This clonotype was recorded at least ten times. This rearrangement joins TRBV2 to TRBJ2-3; D call uncertain. The CDR3 consists of 16 residues. The germline gives CDR1 SNHLY, CDR2 FYNNEI. Trimming shortened V by 5 bases and J by 2 bases, and 17 bases separated the two germline ends. The CDR3: CASSPPGRLHTDTQYF. DNA for the CDR3: TGTGCCAGCAGTCCCCCCGGTAGACTTCACACAGATACGCAGTATTTT.

There are a few counts of this clonotype. The chain recombines TRBV4-1 with TRBJ2-7; TRBD1 is a possible D gene (6 bases). The CDR3 contains 15 residues. The V and J ends lost 0 bases and 4 bases respectively, with 13 bases between them. Germline assignment: CDR1 MGHRA and CDR2 YSYEKL. The CDR3 bases are TGCGCCAGCAGCCAAGAACCCCGCAGGGGTTACGAGCAGTACTTC. Translation: CASSQEPRRGYEQYF.

The rearrangement links TRBV12-3 or TRBV12-4 to TRBJ2-7; 9 nucleotides match TRBD2. V lost 6 bases, J lost 5 bases, and 8 bases stayed unmatched. The CDR3 totals 14 residues. CDR3 DNA sequence: TGTGCCAGCAGCCCGACTAGCGGAGGGAACGAGCAGTACTTC. Its translation: CASSPTSGGNEQYF.

The chain has TRBV15 and TRBJ2-1; 10 positions agree with TRBD1. The CDR3 extends over 16 amino acids. The germline CDR1 and CDR2 sequences are LNHNV and YYDKDF (reference sequence). V dropped 5 bases and J dropped 4; count of bases not matched to a gene: 8. Here the CDR3 DNA reads TGTGCCACCAGCGGGGACAGGGGATCCCCTTACAATGAGCAGTTCTTC. It specifies CATSGDRGSPYNEQFF. Using reference TRBV15 and TRBJ2-1 for the parts outside the CDR3, the full variable domain is DAMVIQNPRYQVTQFGKPVTLSCSQTLNHNVMYWYQQKSSQAPKLLFHYYDKDFNNEADTPDNFQSRRPNTSFCFLDIRSPGLGDTAMYLCATSGDRGSPYNEQFFGPGTRLTVL.

This clonotype was picked up a small number of times. The chain combines TRBV10-3 with TRBJ2-3, with TRBD2 as a possible D gene (5 bases). Germline V gives CDR1 ENHRY, CDR2 SYGVKD. V was shortened by 10 bases and J by 0 bases, with 17 bases between the two germline ends. The CDR3 extends over 15 amino acids. The CDR3 here is CATEGSGYSTDTQYF. CDR3 coding DNA: TGTGCCACCGAGGGAAGCGGCTATAGCACAGATACGCAGTATTTT.

In its sample, this clonotype was seen many times. The V gene is TRBV12-5, the J gene TRBJ2-1; D call uncertain. Deletions cut 6 bases from V and 0 bases from J, with 15 bases between. Germline CDR1 is LGHNT and CDR2 is FRNRAP. The CDR3 contains 16 residues. CDR3 DNA: TGTGCTAGTGGATCCTACTATCTCGACTCCTACAATGAGCAGTTCTTC. Translated, it gives CASGSYYLDSYNEQFF.

The gene calls are TRBV7-8 and TRBJ2-2; 8 bases match TRBD2. Germline-derived CDR1 and CDR2 are SGHVS and FQNEAQ. J was trimmed by 4 bases and V by 9 bases; bases with no gene match: 4. The CDR3 consists of 13 residues. The DNA of the CDR3 is TGTGCCAGGACTAGCGAGACCACCGGGGAGCTGTTTTTT. Residues: CARTSETTGELFF.

The gene calls are TRBV29-1 and TRBJ2-3, with D possibly TRBD2 on 5 matching bases. V shed 1 base and J shed 0 bases, with 8 bases lying between them. The CDR3 extends over 14 amino acids. In germline, CDR1 is SQVTM, CDR2 ANQGSEA. CDR3 in DNA: TGCAGCGTTGAAGGGGGAGTAAGCACAGATACGCAGTATTTT. It codes for CSVEGGVSTDTQYF.

The V gene is TRBV7-9, the J gene TRBJ2-5; D is unresolved. Germline V gives CDR1 SEHNR, CDR2 FQNEAQ (reference sequence). Deletions cut 9 bases from V and 5 bases from J, with 13 bases between. CDR3 length: 12 amino acids. The CDR3 sequence is CASSLDWETQYF. CDR3 bases: TGTGCCAGTAGTCTCGACTGGGAGACCCAGTACTTC.

Here the CDR3 DNA reads TGCAGTGCTAGCCTGGTTCCTAGTGTGAACACTGAAGCTTTCTTT. Its translation: CSASLVPSVNTEAFF. The J gene is TRBJ1-1, the V gene TRBV20-1; no definite D call. The CDR3 is made up of 15 amino acids. V was pared by 3 bases and J by 0 bases, with 14 bases between. CDR1 DFQATT and CDR2 SNEGSKA come from the germline V gene (reference sequence).

In this sample, this clonotype turned up a few times. The V gene is TRBV7-9, the J gene TRBJ1-5, with no clear D. Germline CDR1 is SEHNR and CDR2 is FQNEAQ (reference sequence). The CDR3 has 8 amino acids. V lost 10 bases to trimming and J lost 7 bases, with 2 bases between them. The CDR3 nucleotides are TGTGCCAAACAGCCCCAGCATTTT. This sequence encodes CAKQPQHF. The variable domain in full, with the rest retrieved from reference TRBV7-9 and TRBJ1-5, is DTGVSQNPRHKITKRGQNVTFRCDPISEHNRLYWYRQTLGQGPEFLTYFQNEAQLEKSRLLSDRFSAERPKGSFSTLEIQRTEQGDSAMYLCAKQPQHFGDGTRLSIL.

The chain joins TRBV6-1 to TRBJ2-2, with 11 bases lining up with TRBD2. Germline values: CDR1 MNHNS, CDR2 SASEGT. With 6 bases clipped from V and 7 bases from J, the junction kept 7 bases outside the gene matches. The CDR3 sequence is 15 residues long. The DNA of the CDR3 is TGTGCCAGCAGACTAGCGGGAGCCCGGGGCGGGGAGCTGTTTTTT. Amino acid sequence: CASRLAGARGGELFF.

This clonotype was counted only a few times. This chain connects TRBV12-3 or TRBV12-4 to TRBJ1-1; 7 positions agree with TRBD1. The CDR3 covers 13 residues. V was pared by 4 bases and J by 5 bases, with 4 bases of the junction left unmatched. Here the CDR3 reads CASSSPGGTEAFF. In DNA, the CDR3 is TGTGCCAGCAGTTCCCCAGGGGGTACTGAAGCTTTCTTT.

The CDR3 sequence: CSAREPRSSTDTQYF. The CDR3 DNA is TGCAGTGCTAGAGAGCCTAGATCTAGCACAGATACGCAGTATTTT. The V and J genes are TRBV20-1 and TRBJ2-3, with D uncertain. This CDR3 region has 15 residues. Germline CDR1 and CDR2: DFQATT and SNEGSKA (reference sequence). V was cut by 0 bases and J by 0 bases, with 10 bases left in between.

At least ten counts were recorded for this clonotype. This CDR3 is CASSSPRTNNEQFF. The CDR3 nucleotides read TGTGCCAGCAGTTCGCCAAGGACCAACAATGAGCAGTTCTTC. The chain couples TRBV6-2 or TRBV6-3 to TRBJ2-1; D is ambiguous. Germline loops: CDR1 MNHEY, CDR2 SVGEGT. Trimming removed 4 bases at V and 5 bases at J, with 12 bases between. The CDR3 is 14 amino acids.